This T cell receptor (beta chain) was obtained from a study of control samples from healthy donors and cancer patients. Germline CDR1 reads SGHAT; CDR2 reads FQNNGV. The CDR3 has 15 amino acids. V lost 3 bases and J 5 bases, leaving 17 bases between the germline ends. Libraries were prepared by immunoSEQ multiplex PCR; TCRdb keeps only in-frame clonotypes and omits some of them. The sample has over 150,000 clones; 85% to 95% are singletons. This chain uses TRBV11-2 with TRBJ2-7, with D possibly matching TRBD1 (6 bases). This clonotype was sampled from a woman younger than 35 in good health. Material: blood. Here the CDR3 reads CASSLRSGGKDEQYF. DNA of the CDR3: TGTGCCAGCAGCTTGAGATCTGGGGGCAAGGACGAGCAGTACTTC.